This T cell receptor (beta chain) was retrieved from a study of blood T cell repertoires in COVID-19. At the level of the study: Sources were T cells, B-cell-depleted T cells, or PBMCs; the material itself was cDNA or gDNA.

Germline assignment: CDR1 SGHNT and CDR2 YYREEE (reference sequence). The V end lost 2 bases, the J end lost 1 base, and 9 bases lay between the germline ends. The CDR3 totals 14 residues. Repertoires were generated with immunoSEQ multiplex PCR, while TCRdb's copy carries only in-frame clones and drops some. This sample has nearly 300,000 clones; 65% to 85% occur once, and the top ten carry more than 1.1%. The sequencing sample was made of peripheral blood. The chain carries TRBV5-4 and TRBJ1-1; TRBD1 might be the D (6 bases). This receptor was identified in a human donor with COVID-19, enrolled during active disease. The donor label of this sample is uncertain. For the CDR3, the DNA is TGTGCCAGCAGCTTAGGGGGATGGAACACTGAAGCTTTCTTT. Its translation is CASSLGGWNTEAFF. Full variable domain (missing parts from reference TRBV5-4 and TRBJ1-1): ETGVTQSPTHLIKTRGQQVTLRCSSQSGHNTVSWYQQALGQGPQFIFQYYREEENGRGNFPPRFSGLQFPNYSSELNVNALELDDSALYLCASSLGGWNTEAFFGQGTRLTVV.